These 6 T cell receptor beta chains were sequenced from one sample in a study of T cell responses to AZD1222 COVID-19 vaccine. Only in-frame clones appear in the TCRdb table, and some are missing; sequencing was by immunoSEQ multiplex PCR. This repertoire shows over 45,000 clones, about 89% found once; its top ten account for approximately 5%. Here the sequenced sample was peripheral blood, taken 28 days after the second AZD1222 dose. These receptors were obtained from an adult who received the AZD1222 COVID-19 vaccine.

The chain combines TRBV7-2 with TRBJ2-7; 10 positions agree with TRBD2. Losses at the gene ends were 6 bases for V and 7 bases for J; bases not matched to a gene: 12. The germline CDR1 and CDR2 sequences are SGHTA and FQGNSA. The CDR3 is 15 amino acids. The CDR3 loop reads CASSSLLSGRDEQYF. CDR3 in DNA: TGTGCCAGCAGTTCCCTGTTAAGCGGGAGGGATGAGCAGTACTTC.

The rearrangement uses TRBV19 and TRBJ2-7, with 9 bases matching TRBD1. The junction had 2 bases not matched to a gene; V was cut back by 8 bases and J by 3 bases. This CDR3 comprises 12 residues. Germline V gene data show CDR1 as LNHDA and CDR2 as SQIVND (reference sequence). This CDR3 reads CASGGQGYEQYF. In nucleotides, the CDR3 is TGTGCCAGTGGGGGACAGGGCTACGAGCAGTACTTC.

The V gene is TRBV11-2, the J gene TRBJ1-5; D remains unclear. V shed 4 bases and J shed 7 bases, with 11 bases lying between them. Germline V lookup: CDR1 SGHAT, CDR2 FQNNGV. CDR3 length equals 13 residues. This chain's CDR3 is CASSSDRGQPQHF. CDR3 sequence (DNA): TGTGCCAGCAGCTCGGACCGGGGACAGCCCCAGCATTTT.

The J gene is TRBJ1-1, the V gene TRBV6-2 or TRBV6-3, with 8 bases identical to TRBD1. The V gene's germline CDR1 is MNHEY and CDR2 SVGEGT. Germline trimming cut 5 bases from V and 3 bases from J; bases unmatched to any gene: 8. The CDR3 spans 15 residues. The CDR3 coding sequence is TGTGCCAGCAGTCCGGACAGGGTGTTTTACACTGAAGCTTTCTTT. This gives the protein CASSPDRVFYTEAFF.

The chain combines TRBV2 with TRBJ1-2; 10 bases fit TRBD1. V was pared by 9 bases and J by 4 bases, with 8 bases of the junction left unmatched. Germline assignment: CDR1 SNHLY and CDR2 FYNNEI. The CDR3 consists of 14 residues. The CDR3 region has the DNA TGTGCCAGTACCTCGGGACAGGGGAGCTATGGCTACACCTTC. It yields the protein CASTSGQGSYGYTF.

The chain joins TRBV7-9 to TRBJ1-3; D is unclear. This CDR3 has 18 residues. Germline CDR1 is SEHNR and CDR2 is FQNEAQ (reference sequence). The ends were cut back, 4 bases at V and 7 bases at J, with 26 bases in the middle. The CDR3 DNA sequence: TGTGCCAGCAGCTCGCCTCCAATCCGACAAAGCAGGTGGAACACCATATATTTT. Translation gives CASSSPPIRQSRWNTIYF.